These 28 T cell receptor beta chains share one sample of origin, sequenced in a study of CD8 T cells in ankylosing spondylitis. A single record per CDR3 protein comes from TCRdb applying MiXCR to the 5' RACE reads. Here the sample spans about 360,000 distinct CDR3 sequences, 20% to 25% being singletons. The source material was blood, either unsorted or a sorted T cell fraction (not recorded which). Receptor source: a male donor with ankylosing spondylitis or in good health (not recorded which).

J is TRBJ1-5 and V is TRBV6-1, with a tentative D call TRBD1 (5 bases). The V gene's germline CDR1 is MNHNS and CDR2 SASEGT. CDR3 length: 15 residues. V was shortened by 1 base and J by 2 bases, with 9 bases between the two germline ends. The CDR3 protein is CASSEGGKGNQPQHF. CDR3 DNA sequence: TGTGCCAGCAGTGAAGGGGGCAAGGGCAATCAGCCCCAGCATTTT.

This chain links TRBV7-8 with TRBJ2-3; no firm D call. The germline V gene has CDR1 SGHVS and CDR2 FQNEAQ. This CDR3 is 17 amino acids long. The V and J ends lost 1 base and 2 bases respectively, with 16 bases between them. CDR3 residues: CASSLGPRRRITDTQYF. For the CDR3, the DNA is TGTGCCAGCAGCTTAGGCCCCCGCCGGCGGATCACAGATACGCAGTATTTT.

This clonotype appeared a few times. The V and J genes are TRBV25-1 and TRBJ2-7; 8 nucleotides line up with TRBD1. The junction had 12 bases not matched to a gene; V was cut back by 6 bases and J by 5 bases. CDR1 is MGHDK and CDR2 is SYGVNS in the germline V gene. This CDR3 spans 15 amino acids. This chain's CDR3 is CASSERGRGPDEQYF. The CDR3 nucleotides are TGTGCCAGCAGCGAAAGGGGCAGGGGGCCGGACGAGCAGTACTTC.

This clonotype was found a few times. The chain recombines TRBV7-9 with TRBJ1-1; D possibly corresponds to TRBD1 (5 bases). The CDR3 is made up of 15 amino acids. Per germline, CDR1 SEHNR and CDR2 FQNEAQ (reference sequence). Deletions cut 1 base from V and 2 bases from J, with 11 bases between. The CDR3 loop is CASSLVRGLNTEAFF. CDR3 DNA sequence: TGTGCCAGCAGCTTAGTTCGGGGCCTAAACACTGAAGCTTTCTTT.

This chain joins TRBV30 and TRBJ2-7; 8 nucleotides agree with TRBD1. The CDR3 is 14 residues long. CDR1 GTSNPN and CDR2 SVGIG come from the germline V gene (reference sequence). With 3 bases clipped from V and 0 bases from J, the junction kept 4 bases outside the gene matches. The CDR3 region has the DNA TGTGCCTGGAGCCCCGGACAGGGCTCCTACGAGCAGTACTTC. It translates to CAWSPGQGSYEQYF. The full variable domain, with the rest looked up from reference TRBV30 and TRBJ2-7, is SQTIHQWPATLVQPVGSPLSLECTVEGTSNPNLYWYRQAAGRGLQLLFYSVGIGQISSEVPQNLSASRPQDRQFILSSKKLLLSDSGFYLCAWSPGQGSYEQYFGPGTRLTVT.

CDR3 in DNA: TGTGCCAGCAACTTGGTAGGGCTTAGCACAGATACGCAGTATTTT. It codes for CASNLVGLSTDTQYF. The chain joins TRBV12-3 or TRBV12-4 to TRBJ2-3; D is uncertain. V lost 7 bases, J lost 0 bases, and 14 bases lay in between. This CDR3 contains 15 residues.

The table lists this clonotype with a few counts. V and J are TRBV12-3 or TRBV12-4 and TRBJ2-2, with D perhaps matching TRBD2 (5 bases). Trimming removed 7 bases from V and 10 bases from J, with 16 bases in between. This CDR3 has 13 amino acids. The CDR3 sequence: CASMSSGLKELFF. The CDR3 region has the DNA TGTGCCAGCATGTCGTCCGGACTGAAGGAGCTGTTTTTT.

This CDR3 reads CASSYSGRTDTQYF. CDR3 DNA: TGTGCCAGCAGTTACAGCGGCCGAACAGATACGCAGTATTTT. The V gene is TRBV6-5, the J gene TRBJ2-3, with D maybe TRBD2 (5 bases). The length of the CDR3 is 14 residues. Germline V gene lookup returns CDR1 MNHEY and CDR2 SVGAGI. The V and J ends lost 2 bases and 3 bases respectively, with 9 bases between them.

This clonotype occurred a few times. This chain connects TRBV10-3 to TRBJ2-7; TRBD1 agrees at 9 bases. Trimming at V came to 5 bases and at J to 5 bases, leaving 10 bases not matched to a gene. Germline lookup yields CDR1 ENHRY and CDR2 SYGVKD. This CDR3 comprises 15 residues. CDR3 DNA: TGTGCCATCAGTTATCCCGGGACAGGGAACGACGAGCAGTACTTC. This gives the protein CAISYPGTGNDEQYF.

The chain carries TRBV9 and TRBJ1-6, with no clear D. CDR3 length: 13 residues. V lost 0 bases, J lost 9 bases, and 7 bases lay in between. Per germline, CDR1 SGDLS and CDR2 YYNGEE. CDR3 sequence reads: CASSVGGVSPLHF. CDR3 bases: TGTGCCAGCAGCGTAGGAGGAGTTTCACCCCTCCACTTT.

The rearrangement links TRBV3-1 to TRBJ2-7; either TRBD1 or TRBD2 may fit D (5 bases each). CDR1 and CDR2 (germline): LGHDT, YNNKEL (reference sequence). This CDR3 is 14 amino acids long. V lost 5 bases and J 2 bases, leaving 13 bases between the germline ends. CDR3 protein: CASSTGTVAYEQYF. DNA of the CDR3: TGTGCCAGCAGCACCGGGACGGTCGCCTACGAGCAGTACTTC.

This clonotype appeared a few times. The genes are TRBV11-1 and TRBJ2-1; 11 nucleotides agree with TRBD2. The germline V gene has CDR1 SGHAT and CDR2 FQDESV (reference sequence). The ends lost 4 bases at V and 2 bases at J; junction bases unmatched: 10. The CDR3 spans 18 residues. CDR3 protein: CASSSPQLAGAAYNEQFF. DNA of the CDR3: TGTGCCAGCAGCTCCCCCCAACTAGCGGGGGCGGCCTACAATGAGCAGTTCTTC.

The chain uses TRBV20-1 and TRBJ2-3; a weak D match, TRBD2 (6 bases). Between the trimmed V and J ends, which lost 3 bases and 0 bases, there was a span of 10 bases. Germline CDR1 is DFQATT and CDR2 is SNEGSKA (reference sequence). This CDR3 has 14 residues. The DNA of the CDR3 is TGCAGTGCTAGCGTTAGCGGTAGCACAGATACGCAGTATTTT. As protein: CSASVSGSTDTQYF.

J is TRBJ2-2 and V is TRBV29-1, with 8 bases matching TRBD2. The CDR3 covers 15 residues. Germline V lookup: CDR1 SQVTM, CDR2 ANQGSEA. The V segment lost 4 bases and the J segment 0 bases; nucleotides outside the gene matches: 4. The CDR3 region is CSVVAGPPNTGELFF. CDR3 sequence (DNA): TGCAGCGTTGTAGCGGGGCCCCCGAACACCGGGGAGCTGTTTTTT.

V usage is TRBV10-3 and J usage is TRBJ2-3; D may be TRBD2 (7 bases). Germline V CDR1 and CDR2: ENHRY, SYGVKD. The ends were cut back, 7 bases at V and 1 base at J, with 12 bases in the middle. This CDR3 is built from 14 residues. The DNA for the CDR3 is TGTGCCATCAAGGGGGGGCAAGGCACAGATACGCAGTATTTT. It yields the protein CAIKGGQGTDTQYF.

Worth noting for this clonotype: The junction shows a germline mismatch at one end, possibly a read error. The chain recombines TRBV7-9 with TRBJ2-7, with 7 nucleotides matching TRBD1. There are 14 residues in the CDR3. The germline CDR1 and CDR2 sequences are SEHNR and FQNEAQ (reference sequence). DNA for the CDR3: TGTGCCAGCAGTCCCCCGGACAGGCCCTACGACCAGTACTTC. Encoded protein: CASSPPDRPYDQYF.

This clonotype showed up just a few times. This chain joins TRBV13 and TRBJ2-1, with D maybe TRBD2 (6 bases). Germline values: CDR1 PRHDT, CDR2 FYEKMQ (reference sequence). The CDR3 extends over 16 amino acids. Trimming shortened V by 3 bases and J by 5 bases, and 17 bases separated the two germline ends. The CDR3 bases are TGTGCCAGCAGCTTCCGTTCTAGCGTCGAAAACAATGAGCAGTTCTTC. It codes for CASSFRSSVENNEQFF.

The CDR3 is CASSSLVGYGYTF. The CDR3 bases are TGTGCCAGCAGTAGTCTGGTGGGCTATGGCTACACCTTC. J is TRBJ1-2 and V is TRBV27; D call uncertain. Germline V CDR1 and CDR2: MNHEY, SMNVEV (reference sequence). This CDR3 contains 13 residues. V was trimmed by 5 bases and J by 4 bases, leaving 11 bases between them.

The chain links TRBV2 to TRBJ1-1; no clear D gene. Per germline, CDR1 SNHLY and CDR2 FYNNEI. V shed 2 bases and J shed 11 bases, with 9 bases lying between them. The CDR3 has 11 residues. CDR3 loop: CASSESLGAFF. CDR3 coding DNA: TGTGCCAGCAGTGAAAGTCTGGGGGCTTTCTTT.

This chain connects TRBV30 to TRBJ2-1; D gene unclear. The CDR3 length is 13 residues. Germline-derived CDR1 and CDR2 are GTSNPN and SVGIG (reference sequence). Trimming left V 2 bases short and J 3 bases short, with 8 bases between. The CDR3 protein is CAWSFEVYNEQFF. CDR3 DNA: TGTGCCTGGAGTTTCGAAGTCTACAATGAGCAGTTCTTC.

DNA of the CDR3: TGTGCCAGCAGTGCGCGGACTAGCGGGGGGCCTACTAGCTCCTACAATGAGCAGTTCTTC. Translated, it gives CASSARTSGGPTSSYNEQFF. The rearrangement links TRBV28 to TRBJ2-1; 14 positions agree with TRBD2. The CDR3 sequence is 20 residues long. V was clipped by 5 bases and J by 0 bases; unmatched bases: 12. The V gene's germline CDR1 is MDHEN and CDR2 SYDVKM. Full variable domain (remainder filled in from reference TRBV28 and TRBJ2-1): DVKVTQSSRYLVKRTGEKVFLECVQDMDHENMFWYRQDPGLGLRLIYFSYDVKMKEKGDIPEGYSVSREKKERFSLILESASTNQTSMYLCASSARTSGGPTSSYNEQFFGPGTRLTVL.

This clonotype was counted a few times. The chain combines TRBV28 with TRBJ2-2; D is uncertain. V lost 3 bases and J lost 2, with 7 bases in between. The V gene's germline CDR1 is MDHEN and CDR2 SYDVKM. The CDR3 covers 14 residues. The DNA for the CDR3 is TGTGCCAGCAGTTTCAGAATCAACACCGGGGAGCTGTTTTTT. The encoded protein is CASSFRINTGELFF.

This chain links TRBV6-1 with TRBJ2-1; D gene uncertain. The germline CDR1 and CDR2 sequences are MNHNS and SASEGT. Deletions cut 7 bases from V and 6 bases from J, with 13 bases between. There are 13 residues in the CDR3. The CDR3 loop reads CASKLLGLNEQFF. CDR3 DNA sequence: TGTGCCAGCAAGCTTCTGGGCCTCAATGAGCAGTTCTTC.

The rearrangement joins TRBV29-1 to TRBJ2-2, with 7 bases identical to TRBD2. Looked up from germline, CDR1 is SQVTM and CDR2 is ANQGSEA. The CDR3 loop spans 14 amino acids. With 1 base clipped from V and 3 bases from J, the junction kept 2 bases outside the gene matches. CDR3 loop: CSVEAGGHTGELFF. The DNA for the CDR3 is TGCAGCGTTGAAGCGGGGGGACACACCGGGGAGCTGTTTTTT.

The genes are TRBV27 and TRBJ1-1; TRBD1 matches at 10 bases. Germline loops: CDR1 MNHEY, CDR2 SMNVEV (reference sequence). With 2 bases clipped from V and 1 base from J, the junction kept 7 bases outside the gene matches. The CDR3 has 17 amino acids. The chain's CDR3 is CASSLRWTGGGNTEAFF. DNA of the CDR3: TGTGCCAGCAGTTTAAGGTGGACAGGGGGGGGGAACACTGAAGCTTTCTTT.

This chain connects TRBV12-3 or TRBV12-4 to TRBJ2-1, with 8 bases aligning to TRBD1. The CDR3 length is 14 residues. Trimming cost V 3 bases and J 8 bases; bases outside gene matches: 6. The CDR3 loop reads CASSFTGGIHEQFF. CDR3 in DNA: TGTGCCAGCAGTTTCACAGGGGGTATTCATGAGCAGTTCTTC.

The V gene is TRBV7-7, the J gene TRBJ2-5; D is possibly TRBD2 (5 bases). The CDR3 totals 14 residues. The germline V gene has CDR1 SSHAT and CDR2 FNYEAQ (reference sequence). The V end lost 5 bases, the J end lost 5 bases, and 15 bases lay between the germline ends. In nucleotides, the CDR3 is TGTGCCAGCAGCCCGAAGGTCTCGGGGGAGACCCAGTACTTC. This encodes CASSPKVSGETQYF.

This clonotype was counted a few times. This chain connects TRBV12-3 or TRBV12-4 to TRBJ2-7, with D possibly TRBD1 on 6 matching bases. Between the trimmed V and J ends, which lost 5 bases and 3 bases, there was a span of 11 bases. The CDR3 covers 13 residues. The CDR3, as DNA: TGTGCCAGCAGTCGAACAGGGAACTACGAGCAGTACTTC. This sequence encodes CASSRTGNYEQYF.